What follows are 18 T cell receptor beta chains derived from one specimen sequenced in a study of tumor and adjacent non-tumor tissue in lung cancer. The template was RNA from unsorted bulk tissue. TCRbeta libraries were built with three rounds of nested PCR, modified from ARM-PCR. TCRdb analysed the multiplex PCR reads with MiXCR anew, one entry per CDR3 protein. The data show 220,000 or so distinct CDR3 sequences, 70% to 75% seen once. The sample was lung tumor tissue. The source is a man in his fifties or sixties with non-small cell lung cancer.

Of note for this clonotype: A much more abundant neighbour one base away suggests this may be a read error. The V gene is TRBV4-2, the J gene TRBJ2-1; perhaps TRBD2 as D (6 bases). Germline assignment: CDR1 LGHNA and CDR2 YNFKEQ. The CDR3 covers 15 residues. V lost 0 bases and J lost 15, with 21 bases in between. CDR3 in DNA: TGTGCCAGCAGCCAAGATGATGACGGGACTTGGTTTCTGTTCTTC. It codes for CASSQDDDGTWFLFF.

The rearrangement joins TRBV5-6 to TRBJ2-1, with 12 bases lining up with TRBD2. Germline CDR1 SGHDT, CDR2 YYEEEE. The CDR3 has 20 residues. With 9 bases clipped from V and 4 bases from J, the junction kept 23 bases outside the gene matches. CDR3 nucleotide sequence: TGTGCCAACAGGCCCGGACTAGCGGGAAGGGACCCTATGGGTTACAATGAGCAGTTCTTC. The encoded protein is CANRPGLAGRDPMGYNEQFF. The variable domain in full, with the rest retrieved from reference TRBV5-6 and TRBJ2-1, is DAGVTQSPTHLIKTRGQQVTLRCSPKSGHDTVSWYQQALGQGPQFIFQYYEEEERQRGNFPDRFSGHQFPNYSSELNVNALLLGDSALYLCANRPGLAGRDPMGYNEQFFGPGTRLTVL.

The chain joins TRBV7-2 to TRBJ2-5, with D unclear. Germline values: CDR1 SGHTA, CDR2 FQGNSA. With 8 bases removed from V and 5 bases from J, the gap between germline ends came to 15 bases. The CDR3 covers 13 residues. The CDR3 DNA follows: TGTGCCAGCGGCATCGCGCGAGAGGAGACCCAGTACTTC. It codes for CASGIAREETQYF.

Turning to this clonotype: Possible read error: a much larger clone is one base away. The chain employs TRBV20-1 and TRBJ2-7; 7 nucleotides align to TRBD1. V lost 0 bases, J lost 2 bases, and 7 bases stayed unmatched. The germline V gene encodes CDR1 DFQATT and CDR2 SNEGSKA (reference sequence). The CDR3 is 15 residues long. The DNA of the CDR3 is TGCAGTGCTAGAGATCGTAGACAGGGAACCTACGAGCAGTACTTC. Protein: CSARDRRQGTYEQYF.

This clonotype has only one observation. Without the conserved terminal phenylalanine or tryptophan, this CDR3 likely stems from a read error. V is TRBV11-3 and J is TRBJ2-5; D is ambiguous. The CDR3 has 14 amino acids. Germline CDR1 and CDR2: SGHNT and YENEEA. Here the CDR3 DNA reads TGTGCCAGTAGCTTAGGTAGAGTACAAGAGACCCAGTACTTA. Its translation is CASSLGRVQETQYL.

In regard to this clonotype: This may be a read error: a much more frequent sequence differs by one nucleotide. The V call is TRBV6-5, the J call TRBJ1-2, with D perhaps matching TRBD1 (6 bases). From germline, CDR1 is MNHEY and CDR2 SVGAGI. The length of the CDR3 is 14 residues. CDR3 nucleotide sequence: TGTGCCAGGAGTTACGATTTCAGGGGTTGGGGCTACACCTTC. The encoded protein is CARSYDFRGWGYTF.

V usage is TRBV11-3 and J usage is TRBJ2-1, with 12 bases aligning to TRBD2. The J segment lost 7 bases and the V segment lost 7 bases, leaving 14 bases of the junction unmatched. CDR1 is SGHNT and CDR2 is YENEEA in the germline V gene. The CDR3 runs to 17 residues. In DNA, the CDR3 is TGTGCCAGCAACATAGATCGACTAGCGGGAGTAAGTAATGAGCAGTTCTTC. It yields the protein CASNIDRLAGVSNEQFF.

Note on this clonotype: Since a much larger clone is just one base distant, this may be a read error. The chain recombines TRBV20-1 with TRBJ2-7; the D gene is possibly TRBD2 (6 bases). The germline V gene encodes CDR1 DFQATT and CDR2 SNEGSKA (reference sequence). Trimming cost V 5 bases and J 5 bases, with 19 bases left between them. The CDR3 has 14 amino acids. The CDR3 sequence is CSAVPGLCENEQYF. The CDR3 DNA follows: TGCAGTGCTGTCCCGGGACTGTGTGAGAACGAGCAGTACTTC.

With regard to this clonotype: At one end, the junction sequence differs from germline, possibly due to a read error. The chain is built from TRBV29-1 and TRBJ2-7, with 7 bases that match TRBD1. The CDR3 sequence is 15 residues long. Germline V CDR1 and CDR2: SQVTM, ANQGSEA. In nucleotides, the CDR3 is TGCGGCGTTGGGGAAGGGGACAGAGCCTCCTACGAGCAGTACTTC. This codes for CGVGEGDRASYEQYF.

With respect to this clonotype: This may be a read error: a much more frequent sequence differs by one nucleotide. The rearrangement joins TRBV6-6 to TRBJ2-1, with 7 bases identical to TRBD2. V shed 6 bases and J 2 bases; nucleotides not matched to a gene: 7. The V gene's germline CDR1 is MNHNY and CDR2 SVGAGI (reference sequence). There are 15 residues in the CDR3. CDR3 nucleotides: TGTGCCAGCAGCCGCGGGGACTACACCTACAATGAGCAGTTCTTC. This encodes CASSRGDYTYNEQFF.

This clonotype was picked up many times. As DNA, the CDR3 is TGCGCCAGCAGCCAAGAGGACAGGGGCTACGAGCAGTACTTC. This gives the protein CASSQEDRGYEQYF. The genes are TRBV4-3 and TRBJ2-7; 9 bases fit TRBD1. V lost 0 bases to trimming and J lost 3 bases; unmatched junction nucleotides: 0. The CDR3 length is 14 residues. Germline V CDR1 and CDR2: LGHNA, YSLEER.

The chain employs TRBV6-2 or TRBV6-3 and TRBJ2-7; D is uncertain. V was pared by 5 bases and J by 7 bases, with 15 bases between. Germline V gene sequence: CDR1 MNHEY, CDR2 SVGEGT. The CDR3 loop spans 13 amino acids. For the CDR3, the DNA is TGTGCCAGCAGTCGAGGTCCCTTGGTTGAGCAGTACTTC. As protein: CASSRGPLVEQYF.

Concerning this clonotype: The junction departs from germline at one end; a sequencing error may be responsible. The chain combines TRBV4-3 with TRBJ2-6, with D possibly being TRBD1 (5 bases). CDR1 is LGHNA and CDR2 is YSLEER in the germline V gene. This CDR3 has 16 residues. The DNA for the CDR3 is TGCGCCAGCAGCCAAGAGGTGGTGTCTGGGGCCAACGTCCTGATCTTC. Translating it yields CASSQEVVSGANVLIF.

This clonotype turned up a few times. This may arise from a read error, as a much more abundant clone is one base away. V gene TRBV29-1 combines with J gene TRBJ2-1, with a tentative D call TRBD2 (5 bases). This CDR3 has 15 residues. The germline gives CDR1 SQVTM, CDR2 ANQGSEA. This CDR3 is CSARPTASSYNEHFF. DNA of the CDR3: TGCAGCGCTCGACCTACAGCTAGCTCCTACAATGAGCATTTCTTC.

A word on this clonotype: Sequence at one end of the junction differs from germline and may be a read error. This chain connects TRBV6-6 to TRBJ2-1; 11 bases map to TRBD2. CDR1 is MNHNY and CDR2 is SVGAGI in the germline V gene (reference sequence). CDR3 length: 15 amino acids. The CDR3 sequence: CATSQLAGVHNEQFF. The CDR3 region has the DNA TGTGCCACCAGTCAACTAGCGGGAGTACACAATGAGCAGTTTTTC.

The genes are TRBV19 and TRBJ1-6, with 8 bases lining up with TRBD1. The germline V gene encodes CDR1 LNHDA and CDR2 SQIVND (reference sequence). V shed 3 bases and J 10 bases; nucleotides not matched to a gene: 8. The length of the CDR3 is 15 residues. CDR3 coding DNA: TGTGCCAGTAGTATTACCGGGACAGGAGTCTCACCCCTCCACTTT. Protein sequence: CASSITGTGVSPLHF.

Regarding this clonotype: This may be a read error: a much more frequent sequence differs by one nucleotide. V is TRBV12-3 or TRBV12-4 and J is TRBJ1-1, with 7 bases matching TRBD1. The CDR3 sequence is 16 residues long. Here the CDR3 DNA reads TGTGCCAGCAGTTTTGTCGGACAGGCGTTAAACACTGAAGTTTTCTTT. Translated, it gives CASSFVGQALNTEVFF.

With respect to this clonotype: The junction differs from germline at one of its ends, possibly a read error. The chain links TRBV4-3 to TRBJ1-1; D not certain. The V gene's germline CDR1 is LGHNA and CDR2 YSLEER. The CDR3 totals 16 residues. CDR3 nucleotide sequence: TGCGCCATCAGCCAAGATTGGAGTGGATTAAACACTGAAGCTTTCTTT. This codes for CAISQDWSGLNTEAFF.